These 20 T cell receptor beta chains were sequenced from one sample in a study of spatial heterogeneity in lung cancer. TCRdb called the 5' RACE reads again in MiXCR, with one record for every CDR3 protein. The repertoire holds about 6,100 distinct CDR3 sequences, with 7.5% to 9% as singletons. This sample's time point: sample taken at primary tumor resection. The input for sequencing was normal lung tissue next to the tumor, taken at surgery. Every receptor here comes from a female donor with early-stage non-small cell lung cancer.

The chain links TRBV11-3 to TRBJ2-1; possible D gene TRBD2, 6 bases. The CDR3 loop spans 13 amino acids. Germline CDR1 and CDR2: SGHNT and YENEEA. V gave up 5 bases and J gave up 6 bases, with 11 bases separating them. DNA of the CDR3: TGTGCCAGCAGCGGGGGGAGGAGCAATGAGCAGTTCTTC. Translated, it gives CASSGGRSNEQFF.

This clonotype has ten or more counts. The chain is built from TRBV5-1 and TRBJ2-5; the match to TRBD1 covers 10 bases. The germline CDR1 and CDR2 sequences are SGHRS and YFSETQ. The CDR3 totals 14 residues. V dropped 3 bases and J dropped 4; count of bases not matched to a gene: 3. In DNA, the CDR3 is TGCGCCAGCAGCTGGGGGGACAGGGGAGAGACCCAGTACTTC. This encodes CASSWGDRGETQYF.

This clonotype was counted a few times. The chain carries TRBV9 and TRBJ2-3; D is unresolved. Germline V CDR1 and CDR2: SGDLS, YYNGEE. Trimming shortened V by 0 bases and J by 6 bases, and 11 bases separated the two germline ends. There are 14 residues in the CDR3. The CDR3 nucleotides read TGTGCCAGCAGCGTAGAGTGGACCACGGATACGCAGTATTTT. Residues: CASSVEWTTDTQYF.

This clonotype was seen many times. The rearrangement joins TRBV7-2 to TRBJ2-5; either TRBD1 or TRBD2 may fit D (5 bases each). Trimming shortened V by 2 bases and J by 2 bases, and 9 bases separated the two germline ends. CDR1 SGHTA and CDR2 FQGNSA come from the germline V gene. The CDR3 is made up of 14 amino acids. The CDR3 DNA reads as TGTGCCAGCAGCTTAAGCTGGGGGCAAGAGACCCAGTACTTC. As protein: CASSLSWGQETQYF.

By share, this clonotype counts as hyperexpanded. The rearrangement joins TRBV9 to TRBJ2-3; 7 nucleotides align to TRBD1. Trimming took 0 bases from V and 3 from J; bases not matched to a gene: 4. This CDR3 spans 15 amino acids. Germline V gene data show CDR1 as SGDLS and CDR2 as YYNGEE. CDR3 DNA sequence: TGTGCCAGCAGCGTAGAGGGACAGCCTACAGATACGCAGTATTTT. As protein: CASSVEGQPTDTQYF.

In this sample, this clonotype turned up many times. The chain recombines TRBV29-1 with TRBJ2-7; 10 bases are shared with TRBD1. J gave up 3 bases and V 1 base, and 3 bases lay outside the gene matches. Germline V gene sequence: CDR1 SQVTM, CDR2 ANQGSEA. The CDR3 length is 14 residues. The CDR3 region has the DNA TGCAGCGTTGAAGTAGGGGACAGGGGCTACGAGCAGTACTTC. As protein: CSVEVGDRGYEQYF.

This clonotype ranks as medium-sized. The chain has TRBV29-1 and TRBJ2-5; either TRBD1 or TRBD2 may supply D (5 bases each). CDR3 length: 13 residues. Trimming stripped 2 bases from V and 5 bases from J, with 12 bases between. Germline lookup yields CDR1 SQVTM and CDR2 ANQGSEA. The CDR3 region is CSVEQGPGETQYF. Here the CDR3 DNA reads TGCAGCGTTGAACAGGGACCGGGCGAGACCCAGTACTTC.

This clonotype has just a few counts. This chain links TRBV7-2 with TRBJ2-2; tentatively, D is TRBD1 (5 bases). V was clipped by 1 base and J by 3 bases, with 12 bases between them. Germline V gene sequence: CDR1 SGHTA, CDR2 FQGNSA. The CDR3 is made up of 16 amino acids. The CDR3 spells CASSLESRVDTGELFF. Here the CDR3 DNA reads TGTGCCAGCAGCTTAGAATCCAGGGTGGACACCGGGGAGCTGTTTTTT.

This clonotype is categorized as medium-sized (0.01 to 0.1%). The chain has TRBV6-5 and TRBJ1-2, with D perhaps TRBD1 (5 bases). V was pared by 0 bases and J by 6 bases, with 14 bases between. CDR3 length equals 15 residues. Germline lookup yields CDR1 MNHEY and CDR2 SVGAGI. CDR3: CASSYSNGGGDGYTF. The CDR3 bases are TGTGCCAGCAGTTACTCTAATGGGGGAGGGGATGGCTACACCTTC.

In this sample, this clonotype turned up a few times. This chain connects TRBV9 to TRBJ2-2; a possible D gene is TRBD2 (5 bases). Trimming took off 0 bases at V and 6 bases at J, with 9 bases between the two ends. The CDR3 totals 14 residues. Germline lookup yields CDR1 SGDLS and CDR2 YYNGEE. The DNA for the CDR3 is TGTGCCAGCAGCGTAGCTACGGAGGCCGGGGAGCTGTTTTTT. Its translation: CASSVATEAGELFF.

This clonotype rates as medium-sized. The chain employs TRBV12-3 or TRBV12-4 and TRBJ1-1; D ambiguous. V shed 3 bases and J shed 8 bases, with 10 bases lying between them. The CDR3 sequence is 12 residues long. CDR3 DNA: TGTGCCAGCAGTTTCGGCCCCAGGGAAGCTTTCTTT. Translated, it gives CASSFGPREAFF.

This clonotype was seen only a few times. V gene TRBV19 combines with J gene TRBJ2-7; D gene uncertain. V gave up 7 bases and J gave up 4 bases, with 17 bases separating them. This CDR3 has 14 residues. The germline V gene encodes CDR1 LNHDA and CDR2 SQIVND (reference sequence). CDR3 in DNA: TGTGCCAGTAACCCGACCGGAATGGGATACGAGCAGTACTTC. This gives the protein CASNPTGMGYEQYF.

This clonotype was picked up a small number of times. The genes are TRBV7-9 and TRBJ1-1, with 7 bases that match TRBD1. The CDR3 contains 13 residues. Germline V gene sequence: CDR1 SEHNR, CDR2 FQNEAQ (reference sequence). Trimming at V came to 5 bases and at J to 7 bases, leaving 7 bases not matched to a gene. Here the CDR3 DNA reads TGTGCCAGCAGCATACAGGGGCAGAATGAAGCTTTCTTT. It codes for CASSIQGQNEAFF.

This clonotype was counted at least ten times. This sequence joins TRBV28 and TRBJ1-1; a possible D gene is TRBD1 (6 bases). CDR3 length: 15 amino acids. Deletions cut 4 bases from V and 5 bases from J, with 17 bases between. The germline V gene encodes CDR1 MDHEN and CDR2 SYDVKM. The CDR3 loop reads CASSSQPQGWTEAFF. The DNA for the CDR3 is TGTGCCAGCAGTTCCCAGCCCCAGGGGTGGACTGAAGCTTTCTTT.

By its share, this clonotype is large (0.1 to 1%). The chain has TRBV27 and TRBJ1-1, with 9 bases fitting TRBD1. The CDR3 length is 13 residues. CDR1 is MNHEY and CDR2 is SMNVEV in the germline V gene (reference sequence). J was trimmed by 3 bases and V by 4 bases; bases with no gene match: 0. The CDR3 sequence: CASSWTGDTEAFF. CDR3 bases: TGTGCCAGCAGTTGGACAGGGGACACTGAAGCTTTCTTT.

This clonotype is medium-sized in the sample. The V gene is TRBV18, the J gene TRBJ1-6; TRBD1 matches at 11 bases. Unmatched junction bases numbered 6, after V lost 3 bases and J lost 8 bases. This CDR3 region has 16 residues. Germline CDR1 and CDR2: KGHSH and LQKENI. The CDR3 reads CASSPGTGGKDSPLHF. CDR3 DNA sequence: TGTGCCAGCTCACCCGGGACAGGGGGGAAGGATTCACCCCTCCACTTT.

This clonotype showed up just a few times. The chain joins TRBV12-3 or TRBV12-4 to TRBJ2-3, with TRBD2 matching over 8 bases. This CDR3 spans 17 amino acids. J gave up 1 base and V 7 bases, and 13 bases lay outside the gene matches. The CDR3: CASNIAGISPRTDTQYF. DNA for the CDR3: TGTGCCAGCAACATAGCGGGGATATCCCCTCGCACAGATACGCAGTATTTT.

Judged by abundance, this clonotype is medium-sized. J is TRBJ2-5 and V is TRBV29-1; 9 bases line up with TRBD2. From germline, CDR1 is SQVTM and CDR2 ANQGSEA. The junction had 8 bases not matched to a gene; V was cut back by 4 bases and J by 5 bases. The CDR3 extends over 14 amino acids. The CDR3 sequence: CSVVGAGGGETQYF. The CDR3, as DNA: TGCAGCGTTGTGGGAGCGGGGGGAGGGGAGACCCAGTACTTC.

This clonotype is medium-sized in the sample. The genes are TRBV9 and TRBJ2-4, with D maybe TRBD2 (7 bases). This CDR3 spans 13 amino acids. Trimming removed 7 bases at V and 8 bases at J, with 16 bases between. Germline-derived CDR1 and CDR2 are SGDLS and YYNGEE. This chain's CDR3 is CASGGASRDIQYF. The CDR3 DNA follows: TGTGCCAGCGGGGGGGCAAGTAGGGACATTCAGTACTTC.

In its sample, this clonotype ranks as medium-sized. The chain employs TRBV6-1 and TRBJ1-5; D not certain. V was shortened by 2 bases and J by 6 bases, with 8 bases between the two germline ends. Germline V CDR1 and CDR2: MNHNS, SASEGT. This CDR3 region has 13 residues. This CDR3 is CASSERSSQPQHF. CDR3 nucleotides: TGTGCCAGCAGTGAAAGATCGAGTCAGCCCCAGCATTTT.